This TCR beta chain was sequenced in a study of blood T cells in healthy people across ages. Study-wide results and limits: There was no known CMV status for donors, so expanded clonotype changes were possibly confounded. Diversity estimates from one million T cells were considered underestimates. Relative to aged donors, long-lived donors carried more naive CD4+ cells and displayed higher diversity.

This CDR3 spans 13 amino acids. In germline, CDR1 is SGHRS, CDR2 YFSETQ. Trimming took 4 bases from V and 5 from J, leaving 12 bases between them. With a J-beta primer mix and a sample-barcoded 5' primer, a second PCR ran about 7 to 12 cycles. Each cDNA molecule, via a template-switch adaptor with 12 random nucleotides, was tagged. Each CDR3 protein gets one entry after TCRdb re-called the 5' RACE reads with MiXCR. The sample includes some 690,000 distinct CDR3 sequences, approximately 22% seen only once; the top ten take under 25%. About this clonotype itself: Its antigen remains unknown.

The clonotype originates from a man aged 70 or older in good health. The sample taken for sequencing was blood. The genes are TRBV5-1 and TRBJ2-5; no firm D call. The chain's CDR3 is CASSTEALETQYF. The CDR3 DNA reads as TGCGCCAGCAGCACTGAGGCCCTGGAGACCCAGTACTTC.